This note documents a single TCR beta chain sequence. There are many counts of this clonotype. What this receptor recognizes is not known. It has no much larger one-base neighbor in the sample; base qualities were not kept. The library was obtained by RACE. The reads were generated on a NextSeq 500. During library preparation, unique molecular identifiers were attached to individual cDNA molecules so that TCRs could be counted quantitatively and reproducibly. Each blood RNA sample was used to sequence both TCR alpha and TCR beta chains. The published analysis was carried out like this. The median number of TCRs per sample was approximately 93,000, ranging from roughly 20,000 to 700,000. The Decombinator software suite was used to annotate V, J and CDR3 in the TCR reads. To make PS versus PT1 abundance plots, every sample was subsampled to the same number of TCRs (28,000). Expanded TCRs were defined as absent before sensitization and observed at least eight times at the 2-week time point. TCRdb reworked the public reads: Q25 trimming with fastp, MiXCR clone assembly, productive beta chains retained. Each entry merges the rows of one CDR3 protein and shows their most common DNA and genes. The V and J calls and clone size are TCRdb's, not the authors'. This sample lists fewer than 350,000 distinct CDR3 sequences; approximately 8% were detected once. More than 0.95% of the sample belongs to the ten largest clones.

The sample comes from a study of human T cells and chemical hapten exposure (dated by TCRdb to the early 2020s). With respect to the entire study: For sensitization, 2% DPC in acetone was applied to a 2 cm by 2 cm area of upper inner arm skin. The mostly female patient cohort included alopecia areata with under or over 50% scalp involvement, alopecia totalis and alopecia universalis. Blood samples were taken from patients before sensitization (week 0) and at 2, 6 and about 24 weeks after DPC sensitization. Throughout the approximately 25-week study period, patients were also given weekly therapeutic DPC doses on the scalp. Around 30 alopecia patients provided blood for TCR sequencing at one to four time points (pre-sensitization, 2, 6 and 24 weeks). Patch testing was done on the upper back using Finn chambers containing 0.01% DPC, and results were scored after 6 days according to International Contact Dermatitis Research Group standards. Libraries were combined into a pool for sequencing, and differences in TCR yield between samples came mainly from small differences in library volumes within the pool. Peripheral blood TCR repertoire changes were tracked in vivo in alopecia patients during primary and secondary sensitization to the hapten diphenylcyclopropenone (DPC).

The meaning of the sample's time point label: pre-sensitization, week 0. What the treatment or condition label conveys for this sample: therapeutic diphenylcyclopropenone sensitization with weekly scalp DPC. Blood at each patch-test visit was drawn before the patch test was applied. Patients were eligible if aged 18 to 70, diagnosed with alopecia and judged suitable for DPC therapy, and pregnant patients were excluded. Total RNA was extracted from unfractionated whole blood that had been collected in Tempus Blood RNA tubes. The cysteine opens and the phenylalanine closes a CDR3 of 16 amino acids. Only CDR3 DNA is held: 48 bases, read in frame from base 1. Germline trimming amounts to 3 bases on V and 0 bases on J, with 0 as the count of junction bases outside the gene matches. The germline V gene sets CDR1 to SGHTA and CDR2 to FQGNSA. The paper as a whole reports these results and caveats: Compared with pre-sensitization or healthy control sets, expanded TCRs formed significantly more large CDR3 similarity clusters, which is consistent with antigen-driven responses. No change with DPC sensitization was found in the number of TCRs above 1 in 1000 frequency, and no evidence of global repertoire structure alterations was found. A positive correlation was found between the number of PT1 expanded TCRs and patch test score, with significance reached at thresholds 8, 16 and 32 but not 4. All patients had alopecia, a presumed autoimmune disease, so their immune response might differ from that of healthy individuals. After repeated subsampling, changes were observed in the strength of the expansion versus patch-test correlation and in the threshold at which the correlation became significant.

The sequence derives from a man between 18 and 35 years old with alopecia areata. Some clones in this sample may be carry-over from other donors' samples. The starting material was whole blood, obtained in connection with sensitization to the hapten diphenylcyclopropenone (DPC). The rearranged segments are TRBV7-2 and TRBJ1-6; 9 central nucleotides agree with TRBD1. The CDR3 amino acid sequence is: CASSLTGGSYNSPLHF. The DNA sequence is as follows: TGTGCCAGCAGCTTGACAGGGGGCTCCTATAATTCACCCCTCCACTTT.